Presented here are 30 T cell receptor beta chains from one specimen sequenced in a study of blood T cell repertoires in COVID-19. Clones were sequenced by immunoSEQ multiplex PCR, and TCRdb holds only the in-frame ones, with some missing. The sample shows about 350,000 clones, more than 70% of them seen only once. The sequenced sample was peripheral blood. The receptors were sampled from a woman in her 70s with COVID-19, enrolled during active disease.

The chain recombines TRBV5-5 with TRBJ1-1; 8 bases match TRBD1. With 4 bases clipped from V and 0 bases from J, the junction kept 11 bases outside the gene matches. Germline values: CDR1 SGHKS, CDR2 YYEKEE (reference sequence). The CDR3 totals 17 residues. The CDR3 DNA reads as TGTGCCAGCAGCGAACTCGGACAGGGCGGCATGAACACTGAAGCTTTCTTT. Translation: CASSELGQGGMNTEAFF.

The CDR3 region has the DNA TGTGCCTGCCTCGCCATAGAAGACACTGAAGCTTTCTTT. This encodes CACLAIEDTEAFF. This sequence joins TRBV30 and TRBJ1-1, with D unclear. Germline CDR1 reads GTSNPN; CDR2 reads SVGIG (reference sequence). Trimming cost V 6 bases and J 3 bases, with 14 bases left between them. The length of the CDR3 is 13 residues.

This chain uses TRBV6-2 or TRBV6-3 with TRBJ2-1; 11 positions agree with TRBD2. Germline V gene lookup returns CDR1 MNHEY and CDR2 SVGEGT. CDR3 length equals 15 residues. Germline trimming cut 4 bases from V and 4 bases from J; bases unmatched to any gene: 3. The CDR3 nucleotides are TGTGCCAGCAGTTCCGGACTAGCGGGTTACAATGAGCAGTTCTTC. Protein sequence: CASSSGLAGYNEQFF.

This clone appeared a single time. The chain uses TRBV9 and TRBJ1-3; 7 bases are a match to TRBD1. Germline V gives CDR1 SGDLS, CDR2 YYNGEE. Germline trimming cut 0 bases from V and 7 bases from J; bases unmatched to any gene: 1. CDR3 length: 13 amino acids. The CDR3 is CASSVARGNTIYF. CDR3 bases: TGTGCCAGCAGCGTAGCCAGGGGGAACACCATATATTTT.

The sample holds one count of this clone. The chain joins TRBV27 to TRBJ1-2; D perhaps matches TRBD1 (6 bases). The CDR3 runs to 18 residues. Germline assignment: CDR1 MNHEY and CDR2 SMNVEV (reference sequence). The germline V and J ends were trimmed by 3 bases and 4 bases, with 24 bases remaining between them. The CDR3, as DNA: TGTGCCAGCAGTTTGTTTACGGTTCACAGGGAGACATGCTATGGCTACACCTTC. It specifies CASSLFTVHRETCYGYTF.

The V and J genes are TRBV27 and TRBJ1-5, with D hard to call. The CDR3 totals 10 residues. From germline, CDR1 is MNHEY and CDR2 SMNVEV (reference sequence). V lost 5 bases and J lost 9, with 5 bases in between. CDR3 bases: TGTGCCAGCAGTGTCTCGCCCCAGCATTTT. Amino acids: CASSVSPQHF.

The chain couples TRBV6-5 to TRBJ2-1; 7 positions agree with TRBD1. The junction had 5 bases not matched to a gene; V was cut back by 0 bases and J by 3 bases. CDR3 length equals 16 residues. CDR1 MNHEY and CDR2 SVGAGI come from the germline V gene. The CDR3 DNA follows: TGTGCCAGCAGTTACTCCGGACAGGTCCTCTACAATGAGCAGTTCTTC. It translates to CASSYSGQVLYNEQFF.

The chain links TRBV11-2 to TRBJ2-7; D is possibly TRBD1 (6 bases). V lost 11 bases, J lost 3 bases, and 11 bases lay in between. Looked up from germline, CDR1 is SGHAT and CDR2 is FQNNGV. The CDR3 consists of 11 residues. DNA of the CDR3: TGTGCCTCCTCAGGGGTCTACGAGCAGTACTTC. This sequence encodes CASSGVYEQYF.

The rearrangement links TRBV5-8 to TRBJ2-7; D is perhaps TRBD1 (6 bases). The CDR3 has 14 amino acids. Germline V gene sequence: CDR1 SGHTS, CDR2 YDEGEE. V was clipped by 7 bases and J by 2 bases, with 16 bases between them. The CDR3, as DNA: TGTGCCAGCCCCCCGGGACATCTTCCCTACGAGCAGTACTTC. This codes for CASPPGHLPYEQYF. Supplemented by reference TRBV5-8 and TRBJ2-7, the full variable domain reads EAGVTQSPTHLIKTRGQQATLRCSPISGHTSVYWYQQALGLGLQFLLWYDEGEERNRGNFPPRFSGRQFPNYSSELNVNALELEDSALYLCASPPGHLPYEQYFGPGTRLTVT.

The chain links TRBV7-2 to TRBJ1-5; D uncertain. The CDR3 runs 14 residues. Trimming left V 3 bases short and J 4 bases short, with 10 bases between. Germline V gene sequence: CDR1 SGHTA, CDR2 FQGNSA. The CDR3 loop is CASSFLGSNQPQHF. The CDR3 DNA reads TGTGCCAGCAGCTTTTTAGGGAGTAATCAGCCCCAGCATTTT.

The rearrangement joins TRBV6-6 to TRBJ2-7; the match to TRBD1 covers 9 bases. This CDR3 has 13 amino acids. V trimming: 2 bases; J trimming: 8 bases; junction bases outside the gene matches: 4. Germline V lookup: CDR1 MNHNY, CDR2 SVGAGI (reference sequence). The CDR3 region is CASSYDGTGKQYF. CDR3 in DNA: TGTGCCAGCAGTTACGATGGGACAGGGAAGCAGTACTTC.

In its sample, this clone was seen a few times. This rearrangement joins TRBV19 to TRBJ1-2; 9 positions agree with TRBD1. With V trimmed by 5 bases and J by 2 bases, 6 bases remained unmatched. This CDR3 is 15 amino acids long. CDR1 and CDR2 (germline): LNHDA, SQIVND (reference sequence). The DNA for the CDR3 is TGTGCCAGTAGTCCCCGGACAGGGGAAAACTATGGCTACACCTTC. This translates into CASSPRTGENYGYTF.

Details on this clone: Only one base separates this from a far larger clonotype, so it likely reflects a read error. This rearrangement joins TRBV5-5 to TRBJ2-7; TRBD1 agrees at 8 bases. Germline lookup yields CDR1 SGHKS and CDR2 YYEKEE (reference sequence). V lost 1 base and J lost 3; bases outside the gene matches: 0. The CDR3 has 13 residues. The CDR3 bases are TGTGCCAGCAGCTTGACAGGGGGCTACGAGCAGTACTTC. Amino acid sequence: CASSLTGGYEQYF. Full variable domain (rest looked up from reference TRBV5-5 and TRBJ2-7): DAGVTQSPTHLIKTRGQQVTLRCSPISGHKSVSWYQQVLGQGPQFIFQYYEKEERGRGNFPDRFSARQFPNYSSELNVNALLLGDSALYLCASSLTGGYEQYFGPGTRLTVT.

With regard to this clone: This specimen includes other DNA sequences encoding the same CDR3. The rearrangement uses TRBV5-1 and TRBJ2-3; 10 bases agree with TRBD2. V trimming: 2 bases; J trimming: 4 bases; junction bases outside the gene matches: 4. The CDR3 sequence is 15 residues long. From germline, CDR1 is SGHRS and CDR2 YFSETQ. CDR3 loop: CASSLTSGEADTQYF. CDR3 DNA: TGCGCCAGCAGCTTAACTAGCGGGGAAGCAGATACGCAGTATTTT. Complete variable domain (other parts from reference TRBV5-1 and TRBJ2-3): KAGVTQTPRYLIKTRGQQVTLSCSPISGHRSVSWYQQTPGQGLQFLFEYFSETQRNKGNFPGRFSGRQFSNSRSEMNVSTLELGDSALYLCASSLTSGEADTQYFGPGTRLTVL.

This clone was seen a single time. This chain uses TRBV7-8 with TRBJ1-2; no reliable D call. V was trimmed by 2 bases and J by 0 bases, leaving 10 bases between them. The CDR3 is 15 residues long. Germline assignment: CDR1 SGHVS and CDR2 FQNEAQ. CDR3 amino acids: CASSLREAANYGYTF. Written as DNA, the CDR3 is TGTGCCAGCAGCTTAAGGGAGGCAGCTAACTATGGCTACACCTTC.

V is TRBV28 and J is TRBJ2-7, with D perhaps matching TRBD1 (6 bases). Trimming pared 4 bases from V and 5 bases from J, leaving 12 bases between. Germline V lookup: CDR1 MDHEN, CDR2 SYDVKM. The CDR3 runs 13 residues. CDR3 sequence reads: CASSSGQKNEQYF. CDR3 nucleotide sequence: TGTGCCAGCAGTTCCGGACAGAAAAACGAGCAGTACTTC.

This clone was observed once. This sequence joins TRBV24-1 and TRBJ1-3; no reliable D call. This CDR3 has 15 residues. CDR1 is KGHDR, CDR2 SFDVKD, per germline. V gave up 7 bases and J gave up 0 bases, with 12 bases separating them. CDR3: CATRSGWSSGNTIYF. CDR3 in DNA: TGTGCCACCAGGAGCGGGTGGTCCTCTGGAAACACCATATATTTT.

The chain employs TRBV5-3 and TRBJ1-1; 7 nucleotides agree with TRBD1. TRBV5-3 is an ORF; its function is uncertain. The CDR3 has 15 amino acids. With 3 bases clipped from V and 1 base from J, the junction kept 6 bases outside the gene matches. CDR3 sequence reads: CARSSRQGENTEAFF. CDR3 sequence (DNA): TGTGCCAGAAGCTCCCGACAGGGAGAGAACACTGAAGCTTTCTTT.

V is TRBV5-1 and J is TRBJ2-4; 13 nucleotides agree with TRBD2. The CDR3 length is 19 residues. Germline V lookup: CDR1 SGHRS, CDR2 YFSETQ. Unmatched junction bases numbered 8, after V lost 2 bases and J lost 0 bases. CDR3 DNA sequence: TGCGCCAGCAGCTTCTTAACTAGCGGGGGGGCTTTAGCCAAAAACATTCAGTACTTC. It codes for CASSFLTSGGALAKNIQYF. The whole variable domain, remainder taken from reference TRBV5-1 and TRBJ2-4, is KAGVTQTPRYLIKTRGQQVTLSCSPISGHRSVSWYQQTPGQGLQFLFEYFSETQRNKGNFPGRFSGRQFSNSRSEMNVSTLELGDSALYLCASSFLTSGGALAKNIQYFGAGTRLSVL.

V gene TRBV12-3 or TRBV12-4 combines with J gene TRBJ1-2; possible D gene TRBD1, 6 bases. Trimming cost V 5 bases and J 14 bases, with 15 bases left between them. The CDR3 contains 11 residues. CDR3 nucleotides: TGTGCCAGCAGTCCAAGGACAGTTCCGACCTTC. Its translation: CASSPRTVPTF.

The chain links TRBV7-2 to TRBJ2-7; maybe TRBD2 (5 bases). This CDR3 is 15 amino acids long. Germline V gene sequence: CDR1 SGHTA, CDR2 FQGNSA. Deletions cut 5 bases from V and 3 bases from J, with 17 bases between. The CDR3 DNA reads TGTGCCAGCAGCCCGCGGGCGAGCACGAACTACGAGCAGTACTTC. This codes for CASSPRASTNYEQYF.

The chain couples TRBV5-1 to TRBJ2-2, with D possibly being TRBD1 (6 bases). From germline, CDR1 is SGHRS and CDR2 YFSETQ. V gave up 0 bases and J gave up 8 bases, with 11 bases separating them. The CDR3 extends over 14 amino acids. Here the CDR3 DNA reads TGCGCCAGCAGCTTGGTGTCAGGGGAAGGGGAGCTGTTTTTT. This translates into CASSLVSGEGELFF. Drawing the rest from reference TRBV5-1 and TRBJ2-2, the complete variable domain is KAGVTQTPRYLIKTRGQQVTLSCSPISGHRSVSWYQQTPGQGLQFLFEYFSETQRNKGNFPGRFSGRQFSNSRSEMNVSTLELGDSALYLCASSLVSGEGELFFGEGSRLTVL.

The J gene is TRBJ1-3, the V gene TRBV2; TRBD1 matches at 8 bases. V shed 6 bases, J shed 3 bases, and the junction held 13 bases outside the gene matches. Germline assignment: CDR1 SNHLY and CDR2 FYNNEI. The CDR3 contains 17 residues. The CDR3 region is CASRVVGTGIGGNTIYF. The CDR3 region has the DNA TGTGCCAGCAGAGTAGTTGGGACAGGAATTGGTGGAAACACCATATATTTT.

The chain links TRBV24-1 to TRBJ1-2; D perhaps matches TRBD1 (6 bases). The CDR3 totals 14 residues. The V end was cut by 4 bases, the J end by 5 bases, with 13 bases between. Germline CDR1 reads KGHDR; CDR2 reads SFDVKD. As DNA, the CDR3 is TGTGCCACCAGTGAGCCCGGGACACGGTATGGCTACACCTTC. This encodes CATSEPGTRYGYTF.

The chain carries TRBV3-1 (or the pseudogene TRBV3-2) and TRBJ1-3; D is possibly TRBD1 (5 bases). Germline CDR1 LGHDT, CDR2 YNNKEL (reference sequence). The CDR3 consists of 14 residues. Trimming removed 1 base at V and 2 bases at J, with 6 bases between. CDR3 region: CASSQGRAGNTIYF. CDR3 DNA: TGTGCCAGCAGCCAAGGCAGGGCTGGAAACACCATATATTTT.

This rearrangement joins TRBV2 to TRBJ1-5, with TRBD1 matching 8 bases. The V gene end was trimmed by 8 bases and the J gene end by 7 bases; junction bases not matched to a gene: 10. The CDR3 consists of 14 residues. Germline assignment: CDR1 SNHLY and CDR2 FYNNEI. For the CDR3, the DNA is TGTGCCAGCCTTTCCGGCAGGGGGCCCCAGCCCCAGCATTTT. Its protein product is CASLSGRGPQPQHF.

The CDR3 region is CASSGAGEQFF. CDR3 sequence (DNA): TGTGCCAGCAGCGGGGCCGGAGAGCAGTTCTTC. V is TRBV9 and J is TRBJ2-1; D remains unclear. Trimming removed 3 bases at V and 10 bases at J, with 8 bases between. This CDR3 comprises 11 residues. Germline assignment: CDR1 SGDLS and CDR2 YYNGEE.

This chain joins TRBV5-6 and TRBJ2-2, with D tentatively TRBD2 (5 bases). The CDR3 is made up of 13 amino acids. V dropped 4 bases and J dropped 6 bases, with 10 bases sitting between them. The V gene's germline CDR1 is SGHDT and CDR2 YYEEEE. In nucleotides, the CDR3 is TGTGCCAGCAGCACGGGATGGGCCGGGGAGCTGTTTTTT. It codes for CASSTGWAGELFF.

This chain joins TRBV15 and TRBJ1-4; D remains ambiguous. With 10 bases removed from V and 4 bases from J, the gap between germline ends came to 13 bases. There are 13 residues in the CDR3. From germline, CDR1 is LNHNV and CDR2 YYDKDF (reference sequence). CDR3 in amino acids: CASRTDFNEKLFF. The CDR3 nucleotides read TGTGCCAGCCGGACGGACTTTAATGAAAAACTGTTTTTT.

The V call is TRBV30, the J call TRBJ1-4; possibly TRBD1 for D (5 bases). Germline V gene data show CDR1 as GTSNPN and CDR2 as SVGIG (reference sequence). The CDR3 is 16 residues long. Trimming cost V 2 bases and J 5 bases, with 18 bases left between them. The CDR3 sequence is CAWSLMRRRGNEKLFF. The CDR3 DNA is TGTGCCTGGAGTCTGATGAGGAGACGGGGGAATGAAAAACTGTTTTTT.